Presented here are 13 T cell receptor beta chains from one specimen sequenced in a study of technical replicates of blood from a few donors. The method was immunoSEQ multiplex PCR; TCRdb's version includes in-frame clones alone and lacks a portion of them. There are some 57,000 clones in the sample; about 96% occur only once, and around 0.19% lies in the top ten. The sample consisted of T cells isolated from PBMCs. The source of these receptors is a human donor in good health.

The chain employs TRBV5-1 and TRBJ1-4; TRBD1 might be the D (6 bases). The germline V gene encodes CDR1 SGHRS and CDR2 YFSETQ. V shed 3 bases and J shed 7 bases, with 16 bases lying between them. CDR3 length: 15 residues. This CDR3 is CASSSRGDWGEKLFF. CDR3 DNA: TGCGCCAGCAGCTCCAGGGGCGATTGGGGTGAAAAACTGTTTTTT.

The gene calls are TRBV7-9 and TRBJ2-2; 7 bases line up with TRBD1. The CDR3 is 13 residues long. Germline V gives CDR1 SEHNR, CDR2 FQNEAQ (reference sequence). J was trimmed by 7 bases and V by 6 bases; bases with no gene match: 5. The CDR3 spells CASRRTGGGELFF. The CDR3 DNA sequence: TGTGCCAGCAGGCGGACAGGCGGCGGGGAGCTGTTTTTT.

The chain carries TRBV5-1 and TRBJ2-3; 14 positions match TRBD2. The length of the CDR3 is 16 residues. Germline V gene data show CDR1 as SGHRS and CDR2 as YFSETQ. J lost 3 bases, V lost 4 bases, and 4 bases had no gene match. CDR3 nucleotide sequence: TGCGCCAGCAGCCCCCGACTAGCGGGAGGGACAGATACGCAGTATTTT. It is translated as CASSPRLAGGTDTQYF.

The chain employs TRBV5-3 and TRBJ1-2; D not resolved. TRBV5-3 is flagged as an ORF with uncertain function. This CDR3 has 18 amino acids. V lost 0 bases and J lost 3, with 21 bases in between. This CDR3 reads CARSLALPRRKEDYGYTF. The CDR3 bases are TGTGCCAGAAGCTTGGCCCTTCCGAGACGGAAGGAGGACTATGGCTACACCTTC.

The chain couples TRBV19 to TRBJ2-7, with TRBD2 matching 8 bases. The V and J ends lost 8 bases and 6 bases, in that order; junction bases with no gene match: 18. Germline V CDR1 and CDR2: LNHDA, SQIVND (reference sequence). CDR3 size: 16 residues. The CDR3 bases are TGTGCCAGTGGAAAATTTGAAGCGGGAGTTTCGGTCGAGCAGTACTTC. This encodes CASGKFEAGVSVEQYF.

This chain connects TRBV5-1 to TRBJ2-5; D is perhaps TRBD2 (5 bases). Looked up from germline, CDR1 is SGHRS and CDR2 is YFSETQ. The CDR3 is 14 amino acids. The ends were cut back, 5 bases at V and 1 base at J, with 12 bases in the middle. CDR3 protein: CASSAGPAQETQYF. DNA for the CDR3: TGCGCCAGCAGTGCGGGCCCCGCCCAAGAGACCCAGTACTTC.

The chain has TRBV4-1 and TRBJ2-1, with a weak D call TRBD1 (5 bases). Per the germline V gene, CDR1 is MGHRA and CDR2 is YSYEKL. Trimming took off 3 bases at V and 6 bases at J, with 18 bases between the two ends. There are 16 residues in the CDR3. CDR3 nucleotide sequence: TGCGCCAGCAGCCAGGGGTTAGCCTCTAGGGGCAATGAGCAGTTCTTC. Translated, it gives CASSQGLASRGNEQFF.

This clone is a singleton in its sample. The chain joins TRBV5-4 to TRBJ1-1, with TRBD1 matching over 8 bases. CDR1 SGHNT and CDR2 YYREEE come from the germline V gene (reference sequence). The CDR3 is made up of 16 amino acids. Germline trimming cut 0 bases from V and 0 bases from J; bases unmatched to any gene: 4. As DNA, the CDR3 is TGTGCCAGCAGCTTGGACCAGGGGGCGGTGAACACTGAAGCTTTCTTT. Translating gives CASSLDQGAVNTEAFF.

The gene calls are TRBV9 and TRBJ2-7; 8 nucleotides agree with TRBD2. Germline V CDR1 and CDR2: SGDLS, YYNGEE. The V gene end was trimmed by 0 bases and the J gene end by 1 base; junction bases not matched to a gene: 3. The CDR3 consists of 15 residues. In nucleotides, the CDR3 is TGTGCCAGCAGCGTAGCGAGCGGGGGTTCCTACGAGCAGTACTTC. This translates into CASSVASGGSYEQYF.

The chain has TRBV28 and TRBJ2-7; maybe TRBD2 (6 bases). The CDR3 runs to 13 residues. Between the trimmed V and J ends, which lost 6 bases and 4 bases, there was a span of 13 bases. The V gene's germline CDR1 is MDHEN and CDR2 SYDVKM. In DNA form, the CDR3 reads TGTGCCAGCAGCCGACGGCGGGGATACGAGCAGTACTTC. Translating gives CASSRRRGYEQYF.

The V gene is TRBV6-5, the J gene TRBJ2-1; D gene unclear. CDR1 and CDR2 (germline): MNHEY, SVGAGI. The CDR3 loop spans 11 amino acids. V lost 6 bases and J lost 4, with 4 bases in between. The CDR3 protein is CASRAYNEQFF. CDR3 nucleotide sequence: TGTGCCAGCAGAGCTTACAATGAGCAGTTCTTC.

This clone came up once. In DNA form, the CDR3 reads TGCAGCGCGGAACAGGGGATGAACACTGAAGCTTTCTTT. The encoded protein is CSAEQGMNTEAFF. The gene calls are TRBV29-1 and TRBJ1-1; 7 bases agree with TRBD1. The CDR3 extends over 13 amino acids. The germline CDR1 and CDR2 sequences are SQVTM and ANQGSEA. J was trimmed by 0 bases and V by 7 bases; bases with no gene match: 5.

The CDR3 spells CASSRMLAGVVTYEQYF. The CDR3 coding sequence is TGTGCCAGCAGTCGAATGCTAGCGGGAGTTGTGACGTACGAGCAGTACTTC. This chain joins TRBV27 and TRBJ2-7; 10 nucleotides align to TRBD2. Trimming at V came to 5 bases and at J to 4 bases, leaving 14 bases not matched to a gene. Germline lookup yields CDR1 MNHEY and CDR2 SMNVEV (reference sequence). The CDR3 has 17 residues.